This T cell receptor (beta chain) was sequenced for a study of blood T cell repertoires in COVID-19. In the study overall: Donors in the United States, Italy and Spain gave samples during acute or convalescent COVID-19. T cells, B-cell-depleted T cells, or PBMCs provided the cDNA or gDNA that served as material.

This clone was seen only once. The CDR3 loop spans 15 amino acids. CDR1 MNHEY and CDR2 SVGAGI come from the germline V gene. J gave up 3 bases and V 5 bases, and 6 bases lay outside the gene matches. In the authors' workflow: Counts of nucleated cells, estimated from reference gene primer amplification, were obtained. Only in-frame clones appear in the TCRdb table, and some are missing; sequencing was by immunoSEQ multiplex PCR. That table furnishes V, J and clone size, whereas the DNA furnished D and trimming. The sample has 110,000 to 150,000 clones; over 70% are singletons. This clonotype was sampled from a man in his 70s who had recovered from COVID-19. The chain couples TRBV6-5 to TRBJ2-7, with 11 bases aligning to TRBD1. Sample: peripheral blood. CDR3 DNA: TGTGCCAGCAGTAGGACAGGGGGCGAAGGCTACGAGCAGTACTTC. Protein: CASSRTGGEGYEQYF.